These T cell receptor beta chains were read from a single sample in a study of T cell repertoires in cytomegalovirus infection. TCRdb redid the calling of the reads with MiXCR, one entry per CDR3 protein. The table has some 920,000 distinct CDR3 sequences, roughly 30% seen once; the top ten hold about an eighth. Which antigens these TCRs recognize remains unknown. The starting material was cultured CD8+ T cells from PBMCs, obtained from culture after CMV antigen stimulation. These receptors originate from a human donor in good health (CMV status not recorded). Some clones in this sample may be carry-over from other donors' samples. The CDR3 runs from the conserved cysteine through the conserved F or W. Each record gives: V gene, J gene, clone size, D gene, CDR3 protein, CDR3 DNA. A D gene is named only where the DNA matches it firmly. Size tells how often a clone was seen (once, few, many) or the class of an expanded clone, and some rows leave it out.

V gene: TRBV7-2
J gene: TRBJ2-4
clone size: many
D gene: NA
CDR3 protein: CASSNRVLAKNIQYF
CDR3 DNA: TGTGCCAGCAGCAACAGGGTACTAGCCAAAAACATTCAGTACTTC

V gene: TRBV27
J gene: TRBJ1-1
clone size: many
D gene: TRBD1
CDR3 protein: CASSTHRGSAEAFF
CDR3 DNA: TGTGCCAGCAGTACCCACAGGGGGAGTGCTGAAGCTTTCTTT

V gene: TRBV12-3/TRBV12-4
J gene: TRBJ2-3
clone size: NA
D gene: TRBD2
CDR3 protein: CASSPSGGIDTQYF
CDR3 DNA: TGTGCCAGCAGTCCTAGCGGGGGGATAGATACGCAGTATTTT

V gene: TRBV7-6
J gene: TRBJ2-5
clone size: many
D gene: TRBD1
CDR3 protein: CASSLVPGQKETQYF
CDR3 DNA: TGTGCCAGCAGCTTAGTACCGGGACAGAAAGAGACCCAGTACTTC

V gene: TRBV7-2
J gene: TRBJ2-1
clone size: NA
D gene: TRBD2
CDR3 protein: CASSFGGGGNEQFF
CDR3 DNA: TGTGCCAGCAGCTTCGGGGGGGGTGGGAATGAGCAGTTCTTC

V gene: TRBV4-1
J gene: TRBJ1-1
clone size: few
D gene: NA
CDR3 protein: CASSQVDRQPNTEAFF
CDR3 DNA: TGCGCCAGCAGCCAAGTAGACCGTCAGCCGAACACTGAAGCTTTCTTT

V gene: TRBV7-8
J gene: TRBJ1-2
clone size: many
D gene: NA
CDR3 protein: CATRTASWDAGYTF
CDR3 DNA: TGTGCCACACGGACAGCGAGTTGGGATGCTGGCTACACCTTC

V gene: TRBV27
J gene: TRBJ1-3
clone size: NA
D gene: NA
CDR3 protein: CASSAGGPGNTIYF
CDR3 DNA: TGTGCCAGCAGTGCCGGGGGACCCGGAAACACCATATATTTT

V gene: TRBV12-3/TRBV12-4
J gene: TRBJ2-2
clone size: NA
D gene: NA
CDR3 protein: CANISSEGVAGELFF
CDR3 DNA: TGTGCCAACATTTCTAGCGAAGGGGTCGCCGGGGAGCTGTTTTTT

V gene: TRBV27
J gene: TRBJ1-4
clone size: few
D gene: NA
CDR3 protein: CASSLSWGPAAEKLFF
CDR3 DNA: TGTGCCAGCAGTTTATCCTGGGGACCGGCGGCCGAAAAACTGTTTTTT

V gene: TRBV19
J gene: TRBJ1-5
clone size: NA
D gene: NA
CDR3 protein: CASSAQGFSNQPQHF
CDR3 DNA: TGTGCCAGTAGTGCTCAGGGGTTTAGCAATCAGCCCCAGCATTTT

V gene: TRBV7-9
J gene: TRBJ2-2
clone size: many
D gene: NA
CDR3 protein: CASIILPADGELFF
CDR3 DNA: TGTGCCAGCATTATTCTCCCGGCGGACGGGGAGCTGTTTTTT

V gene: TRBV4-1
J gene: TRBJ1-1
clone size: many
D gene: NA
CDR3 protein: CASSQDSYGWNTEAFF
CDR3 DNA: TGCGCCAGCAGCCAAGATTCCTACGGGTGGAACACTGAAGCTTTCTTT

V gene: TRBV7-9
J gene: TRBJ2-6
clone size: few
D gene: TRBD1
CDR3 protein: CASSFDRDRSPSGANVLTF
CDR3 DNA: TGTGCCAGCAGCTTCGACCGGGACAGGAGTCCTTCTGGGGCCAACGTCCTGACTTTC

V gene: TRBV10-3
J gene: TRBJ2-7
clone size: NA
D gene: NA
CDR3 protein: CALFYEQYF
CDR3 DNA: TGTGCCCTTTTTTACGAGCAGTACTTC

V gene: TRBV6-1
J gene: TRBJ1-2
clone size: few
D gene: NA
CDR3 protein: CASSPFSAGEIANYGYTF
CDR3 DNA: TGTGCCAGCAGTCCCTTCTCGGCAGGTGAAATAGCTAACTATGGCTACACCTTC

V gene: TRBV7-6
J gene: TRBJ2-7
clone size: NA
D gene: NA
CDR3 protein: CASTLGGDYEQYF
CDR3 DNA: TGTGCCAGCACCCTTGGCGGGGACTACGAGCAGTACTTC

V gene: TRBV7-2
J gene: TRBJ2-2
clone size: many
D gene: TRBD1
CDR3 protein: CASEGQGETGELFF
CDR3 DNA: TGTGCCAGCGAGGGACAGGGAGAGACCGGGGAGCTGTTTTTT

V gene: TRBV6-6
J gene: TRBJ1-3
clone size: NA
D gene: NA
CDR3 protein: CASSQNPGGGNSGNTIYF
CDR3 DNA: TGTGCCAGCAGTCAAAACCCAGGCGGGGGCAACTCTGGAAACACCATATATTTT

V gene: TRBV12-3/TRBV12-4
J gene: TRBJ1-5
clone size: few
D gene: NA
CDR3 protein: CASSFQVLGGAGQPQHF
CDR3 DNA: TGTGCCAGCAGTTTTCAGGTACTCGGGGGCGCGGGTCAGCCCCAGCATTTT

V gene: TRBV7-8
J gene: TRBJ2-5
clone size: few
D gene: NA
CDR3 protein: CASSLVTEVYQETQYF
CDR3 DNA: TGTGCCAGCAGCTTGGTAACAGAAGTATACCAAGAGACCCAGTACTTC

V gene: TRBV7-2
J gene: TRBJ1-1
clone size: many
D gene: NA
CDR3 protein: CASSLDYSEAFF
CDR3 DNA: TGTGCCAGCAGCTTAGATTACAGCGAAGCTTTCTTT

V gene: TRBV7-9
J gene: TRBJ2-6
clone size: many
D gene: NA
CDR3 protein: CASSLRGDLPGANVLTF
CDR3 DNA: TGTGCCAGCAGCTTACGGGGAGACCTCCCTGGGGCCAACGTCCTGACTTTC

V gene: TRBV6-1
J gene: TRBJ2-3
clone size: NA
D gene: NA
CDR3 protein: CASSEWGKAGGRYF
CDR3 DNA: TGTGCCAGCAGTGAATGGGGCAAGGCCGGTGGTCGGTATTTT

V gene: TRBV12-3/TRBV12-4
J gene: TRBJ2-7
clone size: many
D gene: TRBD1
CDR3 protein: CASSTGQVWEQYF
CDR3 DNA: TGTGCCAGCAGTACCGGACAGGTGTGGGAGCAGTACTTC

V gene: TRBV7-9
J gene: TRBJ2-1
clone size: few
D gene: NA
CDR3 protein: CASSSDRTRNEQFF
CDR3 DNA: TGTGCCAGCAGCTCCGACCGGACCCGGAATGAGCAGTTCTTC

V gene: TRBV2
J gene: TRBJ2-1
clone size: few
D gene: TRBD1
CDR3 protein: CASSYGQVFTNEQFF
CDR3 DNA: TGTGCCAGCAGTTATGGACAGGTTTTCACCAATGAGCAGTTCTTC

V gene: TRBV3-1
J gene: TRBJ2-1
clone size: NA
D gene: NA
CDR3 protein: CASSPSGKSYNEQFF
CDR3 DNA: TGTGCCAGCAGCCCCTCGGGGAAGTCCTACAATGAGCAGTTCTTC

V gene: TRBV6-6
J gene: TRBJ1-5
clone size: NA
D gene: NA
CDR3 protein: CASDRRYSNQPQHF
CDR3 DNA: TGTGCCAGCGACAGGCGGTATAGCAATCAGCCCCAGCATTTT

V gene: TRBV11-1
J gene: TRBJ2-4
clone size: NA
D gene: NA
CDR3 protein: CASSLVGNIQYF
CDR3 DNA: TGTGCCAGCAGCTTGGTGGGGAACATTCAGTACTTC

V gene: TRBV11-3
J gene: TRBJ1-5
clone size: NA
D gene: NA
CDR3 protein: CASSSDPGPVDQPQHF
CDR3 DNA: TGTGCCAGCAGCTCCGACCCCGGGCCCGTTGATCAGCCCCAGCATTTT

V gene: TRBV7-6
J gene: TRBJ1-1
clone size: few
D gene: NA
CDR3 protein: CASGIGLNTEAFF
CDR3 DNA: TGTGCCAGCGGAATAGGGCTGAACACTGAAGCTTTCTTT

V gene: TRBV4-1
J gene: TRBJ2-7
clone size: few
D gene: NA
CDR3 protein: CASSPLDVSDEQYF
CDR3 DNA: TGCGCCAGCAGCCCCTTGGACGTGTCCGACGAGCAGTACTTC

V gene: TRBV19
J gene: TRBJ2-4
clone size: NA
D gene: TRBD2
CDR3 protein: CASSGRGGRDKNIQYF
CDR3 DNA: TGTGCCAGTAGTGGGAGGGGAGGGCGTGACAAAAACATTCAGTACTTC

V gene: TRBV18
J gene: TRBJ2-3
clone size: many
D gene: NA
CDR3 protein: CASSRDYLSTDTQYF
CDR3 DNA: TGTGCCAGCAGCCGAGACTACCTTAGCACAGATACGCAGTATTTT

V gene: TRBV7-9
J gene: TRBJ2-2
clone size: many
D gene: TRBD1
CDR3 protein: CASTDRDTGELFF
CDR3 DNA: TGTGCCAGCACGGACAGGGACACCGGGGAGCTGTTTTTT

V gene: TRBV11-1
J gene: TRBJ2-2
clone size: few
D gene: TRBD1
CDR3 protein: CASSLGTGRGELFF
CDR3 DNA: TGTGCCAGCAGCTTAGGGACAGGCCGGGGGGAGCTGTTTTTT

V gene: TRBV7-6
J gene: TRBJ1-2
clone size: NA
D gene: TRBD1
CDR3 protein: CASSAGQGDGYTF
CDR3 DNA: TGTGCCAGCAGCGCCGGACAGGGAGATGGCTACACCTTC

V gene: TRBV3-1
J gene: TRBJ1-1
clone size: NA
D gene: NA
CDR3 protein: CASSQVEAGTEAFF
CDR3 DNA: TGTGCCAGCAGCCAAGTGGAAGCAGGGACCGAAGCTTTCTTT

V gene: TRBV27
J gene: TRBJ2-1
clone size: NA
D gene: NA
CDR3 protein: CASSLESGRRNEQFF
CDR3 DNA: TGTGCCAGCAGTTTAGAGTCGGGACGGAGAAATGAGCAGTTCTTC

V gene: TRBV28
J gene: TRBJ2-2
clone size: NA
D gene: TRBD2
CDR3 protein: CASSGTSGGFDTGELFF
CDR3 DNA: TGTGCCAGCAGCGGGACTAGCGGGGGGTTCGACACCGGGGAGCTGTTTTTT

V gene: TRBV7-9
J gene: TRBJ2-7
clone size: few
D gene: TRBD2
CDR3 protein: CASSKTGTSQNEQYF
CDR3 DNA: TGTGCCAGCAGCAAAACCGGGACTAGTCAAAACGAGCAGTACTTC

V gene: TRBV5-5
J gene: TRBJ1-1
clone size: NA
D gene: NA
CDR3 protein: CASSPKVVTEAFF
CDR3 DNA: TGTGCCAGCAGCCCAAAGGTGGTGACAGAAGCTTTCTTT

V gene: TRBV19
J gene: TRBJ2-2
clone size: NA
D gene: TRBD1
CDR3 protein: CASSFRRGQGGTGELFF
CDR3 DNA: TGTGCCAGTAGTTTCCGCCGGGGACAGGGGGGCACCGGGGAGCTGTTTTTT

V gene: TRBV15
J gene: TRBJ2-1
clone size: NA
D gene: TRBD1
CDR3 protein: CATSPGTGSMNEQFF
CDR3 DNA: TGTGCCACCAGCCCCGGGACAGGGAGTATGAATGAGCAGTTCTTC

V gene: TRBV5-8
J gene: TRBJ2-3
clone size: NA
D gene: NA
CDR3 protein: CASKNRVKDTQYF
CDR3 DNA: TGTGCCAGCAAAAACAGGGTCAAGGATACGCAGTATTTT

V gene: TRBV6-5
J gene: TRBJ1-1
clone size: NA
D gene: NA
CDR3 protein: CASSYFPVGNTEAFF
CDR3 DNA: TGTGCCAGCAGTTACTTCCCCGTGGGGAACACTGAAGCTTTCTTT

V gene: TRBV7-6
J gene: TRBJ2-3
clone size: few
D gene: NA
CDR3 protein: CASSSPMGTNTDTQYF
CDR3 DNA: TGTGCCAGCAGCTCCCCCATGGGGACAAACACAGATACGCAGTATTTT

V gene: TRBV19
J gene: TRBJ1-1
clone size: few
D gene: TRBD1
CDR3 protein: CASSHGPGTGRNTEAFF
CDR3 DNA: TGTGCCAGTAGCCACGGTCCCGGGACAGGGAGGAACACTGAAGCTTTCTTT

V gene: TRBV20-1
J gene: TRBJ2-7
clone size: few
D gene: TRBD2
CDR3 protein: CSAERGGTYEQYF
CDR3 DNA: TGCAGTGCTGAACGGGGGGGGACGTACGAGCAGTACTTC

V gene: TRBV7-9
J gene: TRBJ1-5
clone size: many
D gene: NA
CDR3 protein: CASSLAGYQPQHF
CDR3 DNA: TGTGCCAGCAGCTTGGCAGGATATCAGCCCCAGCATTTT

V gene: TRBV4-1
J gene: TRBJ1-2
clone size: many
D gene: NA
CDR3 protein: CASSQEAGVVGYGYTF
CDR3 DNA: TGCGCCAGCAGCCAAGAGGCAGGGGTGGTGGGTTATGGCTACACCTTC

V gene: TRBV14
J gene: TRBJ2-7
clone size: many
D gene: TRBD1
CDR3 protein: CASSQSWGTGRHEQYF
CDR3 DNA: TGTGCCAGCAGCCAAAGCTGGGGGACAGGGAGGCACGAGCAGTACTTC

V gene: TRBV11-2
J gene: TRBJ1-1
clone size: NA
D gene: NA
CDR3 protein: CASSPPGYAEAFF
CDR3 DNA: TGTGCCAGCAGCCCACCGGGGTACGCTGAAGCTTTCTTT

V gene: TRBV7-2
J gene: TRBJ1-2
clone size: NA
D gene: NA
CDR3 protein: CASSPQGIRGYTF
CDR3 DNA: TGTGCCAGCAGCCCCCAGGGGATTCGGGGCTACACCTTC